A single sample gave rise to the 20 T cell receptor beta chains below, sequenced in a study of blood T cell repertoires in COVID-19. TCRdb's table, derived via immunoSEQ multiplex PCR, lists solely in-frame clones and lacks some. The sample shows tens of thousands of clones, 84% of them seen only once. The sample taken for sequencing was peripheral blood. All receptors come from a man aged 55 to 69 with acute or convalescent COVID-19.

The chain joins TRBV2 to TRBJ1-6; no reliable D call. The CDR3 is 13 amino acids. CDR1 SNHLY and CDR2 FYNNEI come from the germline V gene. Trimming cost V 8 bases and J 0 bases, with 5 bases left between them. Here the CDR3 DNA reads TGTGCCAGCCACGGCTCCTATAATTCACCCCTCCACTTT. Translating it yields CASHGSYNSPLHF. The entire variable domain, with the rest obtained from reference TRBV2 and TRBJ1-6, is as follows: EPEVTQTPSHQVTQMGQEVILRCVPISNHLYFYWYRQILGQKVEFLVSFYNNEISEKSEIFDDQFSVERPDGSNFTLKIRSTKLEDSAMYFCASHGSYNSPLHFGNGTRLTVT.

The chain combines TRBV6-5 with TRBJ1-4; the D is unclear. Trimming cost V 0 bases and J 2 bases, with 10 bases left between them. The CDR3 has 16 residues. Looked up from germline, CDR1 is MNHEY and CDR2 is SVGAGI. The DNA for the CDR3 is TGTGCCAGCAGTTACTCGCCGGGTACGACTAATGAAAAACTGTTTTTT. It codes for CASSYSPGTTNEKLFF.

The genes are TRBV6-2 or TRBV6-3 and TRBJ1-1, with TRBD1 matching 7 bases. Germline V gives CDR1 MNHEY, CDR2 SVGEGT. The CDR3 contains 12 residues. The trim removed 6 bases at V and 7 bases at J, leaving 5 bases unmatched. CDR3 region: CASSKTGFEAFF. CDR3 in DNA: TGTGCCAGCAGCAAGACAGGGTTTGAAGCTTTCTTT.

The J gene is TRBJ1-5, the V gene TRBV5-5, with 12 nucleotides matching TRBD1. This CDR3 region has 15 residues. Germline CDR1 SGHKS, CDR2 YYEKEE (reference sequence). The V and J ends lost 9 bases and 4 bases, in that order; junction bases with no gene match: 8. This CDR3 reads CATSGTGGKNQPQHF. Written as DNA, the CDR3 is TGTGCCACGTCCGGGACAGGGGGCAAGAATCAGCCCCAGCATTTT.

The V and J genes are TRBV28 and TRBJ2-1, with 9 bases fitting TRBD1. Losses at the gene ends were 6 bases for V and 12 bases for J; bases not matched to a gene: 6. Germline V gene lookup returns CDR1 MDHEN and CDR2 SYDVKM. The CDR3 contains 12 residues. The CDR3 here is CASSDRGELQFF. As DNA, the CDR3 is TGTGCCAGCAGCGACAGGGGGGAATTGCAGTTCTTC.

The J gene is TRBJ2-7, the V gene TRBV4-1; D gene ambiguous. V was trimmed by 0 bases and J by 3 bases, leaving 9 bases between them. Germline V gene lookup returns CDR1 MGHRA and CDR2 YSYEKL. This CDR3 has 14 residues. The CDR3: CASSQDRGFYEQYV. The CDR3, as DNA: TGCGCCAGCAGCCAAGATAGAGGCTTCTACGAGCAGTACGTC.

Points on this clone: The germline gene is not matched at one end of the junction; a read error may be the cause. The rearrangement uses TRBV2 and TRBJ1-5; 10 positions match TRBD1. The CDR3 consists of 16 residues. Germline-derived CDR1 and CDR2 are SNHLY and FYNNEI. CDR3 nucleotides: TGTGCCAGCCGTGAAGGGGGACAGGGGAGGACTCAGCCCCAGCATTTT. It codes for CASREGGQGRTQPQHF.

The chain carries TRBV30 and TRBJ2-6; possibly TRBD1 for D (5 bases). The CDR3 has 14 residues. Trimming left V 5 bases short and J 0 bases short, with 8 bases between. CDR1 and CDR2 from the germline V gene are GTSNPN and SVGIG (reference sequence). The CDR3 coding sequence is TGTGCCTGGGCCCAGGGCTCTGGGGCCAACGTCCTGACTTTC. Its protein is CAWAQGSGANVLTF.

The V gene is TRBV2, the J gene TRBJ1-3; D not certain. The CDR3 totals 14 residues. Looked up from germline, CDR1 is SNHLY and CDR2 is FYNNEI. V lost 2 bases to trimming and J lost 0 bases, with 5 bases between them. DNA of the CDR3: TGTGCCAGCAGTGAACTCGTCTCTGGAAACACCATATATTTT. It is translated as CASSELVSGNTIYF.

V and J are TRBV2 and TRBJ1-1; D call uncertain. In germline, CDR1 is SNHLY, CDR2 FYNNEI. V gave up 1 base and J gave up 2 bases, with 8 bases separating them. The CDR3 has 14 amino acids. In DNA, the CDR3 is TGTGCCAGCAGTGAAGGTATTAGAAACACTGAAGCTTTCTTT. Translating it yields CASSEGIRNTEAFF. Based on the CDR3 plus reference TRBV2 and TRBJ1-1, the full variable domain is EPEVTQTPSHQVTQMGQEVILRCVPISNHLYFYWYRQILGQKVEFLVSFYNNEISEKSEIFDDQFSVERPDGSNFTLKIRSTKLEDSAMYFCASSEGIRNTEAFFGQGTRLTVV.

This chain links TRBV19 with TRBJ2-3; no clear D. V lost 3 bases and J 5 bases, leaving 15 bases between the germline ends. CDR1 is LNHDA and CDR2 is SQIVND in the germline V gene (reference sequence). The CDR3 length is 15 residues. CDR3: CASSIEATFGDTQYF. CDR3 DNA sequence: TGTGCCAGTAGTATTGAAGCTACCTTCGGAGATACGCAGTATTTT.

The rearrangement uses TRBV5-1 and TRBJ2-3, with 12 bases fitting TRBD2. With 4 bases clipped from V and 3 bases from J, the junction kept 6 bases outside the gene matches. The germline CDR1 and CDR2 sequences are SGHRS and YFSETQ. The CDR3 is made up of 16 amino acids. The CDR3 loop is CASSLRLAGETDTQYF. The CDR3 DNA follows: TGCGCCAGCAGCCTCCGACTAGCGGGGGAAACAGATACGCAGTATTTT.

The chain recombines TRBV7-9 with TRBJ1-5; D is unresolved. In germline, CDR1 is SEHNR, CDR2 FQNEAQ (reference sequence). V was trimmed by 1 base and J by 4 bases, leaving 8 bases between them. The CDR3 is 14 residues long. The CDR3 here is CASSLDRDNQPQHF. The CDR3 DNA is TGTGCCAGCAGCTTAGACAGAGATAATCAGCCCCAGCATTTT. Full variable domain (missing parts from reference TRBV7-9 and TRBJ1-5): DTGVSQNPRHKITKRGQNVTFRCDPISEHNRLYWYRQTLGQGPEFLTYFQNEAQLEKSRLLSDRFSAERPKGSFSTLEIQRTEQGDSAMYLCASSLDRDNQPQHFGDGTRLSIL.

This rearrangement joins TRBV5-1 to TRBJ1-1, with unresolved D. Germline loops: CDR1 SGHRS, CDR2 YFSETQ. V lost 0 bases to trimming and J lost 4 bases, with 10 bases between them. The CDR3 spans 14 residues. The CDR3 sequence: CASSLGALSTEAFF. The DNA for the CDR3 is TGCGCCAGCAGCTTGGGGGCTCTGAGCACTGAAGCTTTCTTT.

The rearrangement links TRBV9 to TRBJ2-5; 9 nucleotides line up with TRBD2. This CDR3 spans 16 amino acids. Germline V gives CDR1 SGDLS, CDR2 YYNGEE. Unmatched junction bases numbered 5, after V lost 0 bases and J lost 2 bases. CDR3 amino acids: CASSVEASGKQETQYF. DNA of the CDR3: TGTGCCAGCAGCGTAGAGGCTAGCGGGAAGCAAGAGACCCAGTACTTC.

The rearrangement links TRBV6-1 to TRBJ2-7; D may be TRBD2 (5 bases). The CDR3 runs to 16 residues. Trimming pared 4 bases from V and 2 bases from J, leaving 18 bases between. The germline gives CDR1 MNHNS, CDR2 SASEGT. The CDR3 DNA reads TGTGCCAGCAGTGCCTTTTTTCCGGGGAACGCCTACGAGCAGTACTTC. It specifies CASSAFFPGNAYEQYF.

The chain employs TRBV4-1 and TRBJ1-1; TRBD1 agrees at 10 bases. CDR1 is MGHRA and CDR2 is YSYEKL in the germline V gene. Trimming at V came to 4 bases and at J to 5 bases, leaving 7 bases not matched to a gene. CDR3 size: 15 residues. The CDR3 coding sequence is TGCGCCAGCAGCCCGCGGACAGGGGGTCGGACTGAAGCTTTCTTT. Its protein is CASSPRTGGRTEAFF.

The chain joins TRBV19 to TRBJ2-7; TRBD1 is a possible D gene (6 bases). Looked up from germline, CDR1 is LNHDA and CDR2 is SQIVND (reference sequence). There are 13 residues in the CDR3. V dropped 3 bases and J dropped 3 bases, with 9 bases sitting between them. CDR3 nucleotides: TGTGCCAGTAGTATCCAGGGGAACTACGAGCAGTACTTC. Encoded protein: CASSIQGNYEQYF.

The gene calls are TRBV18 and TRBJ2-2; 8 positions match TRBD1. V gave up 2 bases and J gave up 7 bases; unmatched junction bases: 3. Germline CDR1 is KGHSH and CDR2 is LQKENI. The CDR3 runs 14 residues. In DNA, the CDR3 is TGTGCCAGCTCACCAGGACAGGGAAACGGGGAGCTGTTTTTT. Its protein is CASSPGQGNGELFF.

This clone was observed a few times. The chain has TRBV19 and TRBJ2-2, with D perhaps matching TRBD1 (6 bases). The CDR3 totals 17 residues. Germline-derived CDR1 and CDR2 are LNHDA and SQIVND (reference sequence). Trimming took off 4 bases at V and 0 bases at J, with 15 bases between the two ends. Here the CDR3 DNA reads TGTGCCAGTAGTACGTGGGGGCAGCCACCGAACACCGGGGAGCTGTTTTTT. It codes for CASSTWGQPPNTGELFF.